These 23 T cell receptor beta chains share one sample of origin, sequenced in a study of CD8 T cells in Susac syndrome. The RNA input was about 0.5 to 1 ug, and it was reverse transcribed with random hexamers. TCRdb passed the immunoSEQ multiplex PCR reads through MiXCR, listing each CDR3 protein once. The top ten hold 0.25% to 0.3% of the sample, which has 110,000 to 150,000 distinct CDR3 sequences, approximately 95% seen once. The specimen was CD8+ T cells from PBMCs. The receptors stem from a human donor in good health.

This clonotype was counted once. The gene calls are TRBV28 and TRBJ2-3; 13 nucleotides align to TRBD2. The V segment lost 7 bases and the J segment 3 bases; nucleotides outside the gene matches: 1. Germline V lookup: CDR1 MDHEN, CDR2 SYDVKM. This CDR3 is 14 amino acids long. For the CDR3, the DNA is TGTGCCAGCATGGGACTAGCGGGGACAGATACGCAGTATTTT. Translated: CASMGLAGTDTQYF.

Only a few counts were recorded for this clonotype. The chain combines TRBV27 with TRBJ2-1; D could derive from TRBD1 or TRBD2 (5 bases each). This CDR3 has 14 amino acids. Looked up from germline, CDR1 is MNHEY and CDR2 is SMNVEV (reference sequence). Trimming left V 5 bases short and J 4 bases short, with 12 bases between. CDR3 loop: CASSLTGRYNEQFF. CDR3 sequence (DNA): TGTGCCAGCAGTCTAACGGGACGGTACAATGAGCAGTTCTTC.

The J gene is TRBJ1-3, the V gene TRBV29-1, with TRBD1 identical over 8 bases. This CDR3 has 14 residues. CDR1 and CDR2 (germline): SQVTM, ANQGSEA. Germline trimming cut 5 bases from V and 1 base from J; bases unmatched to any gene: 4. For the CDR3, the DNA is TGCAGCGTTCGGACAGGGTGGTCTGGAAACACCATATATTTT. This translates into CSVRTGWSGNTIYF.

The V call is TRBV27, the J call TRBJ2-1; 7 positions agree with TRBD2. Germline CDR1 and CDR2: MNHEY and SMNVEV (reference sequence). Trimming cost V 5 bases and J 8 bases; bases outside gene matches: 3. The CDR3 contains 12 residues. CDR3 nucleotide sequence: TGTGCCAGCAGTGGGAGGGCCTATGAGCAGTTCTTC. Translation gives CASSGRAYEQFF.

The chain joins TRBV4-3 to TRBJ2-3; 10 bases agree with TRBD1. V shed 0 bases, J shed 6 bases, and the junction held 6 bases outside the gene matches. In germline, CDR1 is LGHNA, CDR2 YSLEER. CDR3 length equals 16 residues. The CDR3 DNA follows: TGCGCCAGCAGCCAAGATCAGACAGGGGGCGCGGATACGCAGTATTTT. It codes for CASSQDQTGGADTQYF.

The J gene is TRBJ2-1, the V gene TRBV29-1, with D tentatively TRBD1 (7 bases). Deletions cut 1 base from V and 3 bases from J, with 10 bases between. The CDR3 runs 14 residues. CDR1 SQVTM and CDR2 ANQGSEA come from the germline V gene. As DNA, the CDR3 is TGCAGCGTTGAAGGCAGGGGGGACTACAATGAGCAGTTCTTC. Translating gives CSVEGRGDYNEQFF.

This clonotype has just one count. V and J are TRBV28 and TRBJ2-7, with no clear D. V lost 7 bases and J 1 base, leaving 17 bases between the germline ends. This CDR3 comprises 15 residues. Germline CDR1 is MDHEN and CDR2 is SYDVKM. The CDR3 loop is CASKVSVSQSYEQYF. In DNA form, the CDR3 reads TGTGCCAGCAAAGTCTCAGTAAGTCAATCCTACGAGCAGTACTTC.

The gene calls are TRBV12-3 or TRBV12-4 and TRBJ1-1, with D possibly being TRBD1 (5 bases). The CDR3 sequence is 14 residues long. The germline V and J ends were trimmed by 5 bases and 0 bases, with 10 bases remaining between them. CDR3 sequence reads: CASSTGGMNTEAFF. The DNA of the CDR3 is TGTGCCAGCAGTACAGGAGGCATGAACACTGAAGCTTTCTTT.

The chain combines TRBV28 with TRBJ2-4; no clear D gene. The CDR3 covers 15 residues. In germline, CDR1 is MDHEN, CDR2 SYDVKM. The V end lost 7 bases, the J end lost 1 base, and 14 bases lay between the germline ends. This chain's CDR3 is CASTNVGWAKNIQYF. In DNA, the CDR3 is TGTGCCAGCACGAACGTGGGGTGGGCCAAAAACATTCAGTACTTC.

The rearrangement links TRBV3-1 to TRBJ2-1, with 12 bases identical to TRBD2. After removal of 4 bases from V and 2 bases from J, the junction contained 0 bases not matched to a gene. The CDR3 covers 15 residues. Germline V gives CDR1 LGHDT, CDR2 YNNKEL (reference sequence). This CDR3 reads CASSRLAGAYNEQFF. Written as DNA, the CDR3 is TGTGCCAGCAGCCGACTAGCGGGAGCCTACAATGAGCAGTTCTTC.

The V gene is TRBV28, the J gene TRBJ2-7; D might be TRBD1 (6 bases). V was cut by 4 bases and J by 0 bases, with 13 bases left in between. This CDR3 has 15 residues. Germline loops: CDR1 MDHEN, CDR2 SYDVKM. The CDR3 DNA follows: TGTGCCAGCAGTTCCCCATGGACAGCCTCCTACGAGCAGTACTTC. This translates into CASSSPWTASYEQYF.

V is TRBV29-1 and J is TRBJ1-1, with D tentatively TRBD1 (6 bases). The V end was cut by 5 bases, the J end by 6 bases, with 10 bases between. This CDR3 is built from 11 residues. Per the germline V gene, CDR1 is SQVTM and CDR2 is ANQGSEA. This CDR3 is CSVPGVAEAFF. The CDR3 nucleotides read TGCAGCGTTCCAGGGGTCGCTGAAGCTTTCTTT.

The V call is TRBV27, the J call TRBJ2-4, with unresolved D. CDR3 length: 13 residues. V was cut by 8 bases and J by 0 bases, with 8 bases left in between. Germline CDR1 and CDR2: MNHEY and SMNVEV (reference sequence). The CDR3 protein is CASPSAAKNIQYF. CDR3 in DNA: TGTGCCAGCCCGTCGGCAGCCAAAAACATTCAGTACTTC.

This chain links TRBV27 with TRBJ1-5, with D unclear. V was pared by 2 bases and J by 2 bases, with 7 bases between. The CDR3 covers 14 residues. Germline V gene sequence: CDR1 MNHEY, CDR2 SMNVEV (reference sequence). The CDR3, as DNA: TGTGCCAGCAGTTTAGGGGTGGGCAATCAGCCCCAGCATTTT. Translating it yields CASSLGVGNQPQHF.

The rearrangement uses TRBV6-2 or TRBV6-3 and TRBJ1-5; D might be TRBD1 (5 bases). The CDR3 extends over 14 amino acids. The V gene's germline CDR1 is MNHEY and CDR2 SVGEGT. Between the trimmed V and J ends, which lost 0 bases and 6 bases, there was a span of 9 bases. This CDR3 is CASSYSQGTQPQHF. CDR3 sequence (DNA): TGTGCCAGCAGTTACTCGCAAGGGACTCAGCCCCAGCATTTT.

The rearrangement uses TRBV20-1 and TRBJ2-7; 7 nucleotides match TRBD1. V dropped 3 bases and J dropped 4; count of bases not matched to a gene: 12. The CDR3 has 15 amino acids. Looked up from germline, CDR1 is DFQATT and CDR2 is SNEGSKA (reference sequence). In DNA form, the CDR3 reads TGCAGTGCTAGGCTAATTACAGGGGTCCCGTACGAGCAGTACTTC. It yields the protein CSARLITGVPYEQYF.

This chain joins TRBV6-5 and TRBJ2-1; D unclear. Between the trimmed V and J ends, which lost 6 bases and 7 bases, there was a span of 13 bases. The length of the CDR3 is 13 residues. Germline CDR1 reads MNHEY; CDR2 reads SVGAGI. CDR3 sequence reads: CASSVNDGNEQFF. The CDR3 DNA follows: TGTGCCAGCAGCGTGAATGACGGTAATGAGCAGTTCTTC.

In this sample, this clonotype turned up once. J is TRBJ2-7 and V is TRBV29-1, with TRBD1 identical over 9 bases. Germline loops: CDR1 SQVTM, CDR2 ANQGSEA. The ends lost 4 bases at V and 6 bases at J; junction bases unmatched: 4. The CDR3 spans 12 residues. The CDR3 region has the DNA TGCAGCGTTGTCGGGACAGGGAGCGAGCAGTACTTC. As protein: CSVVGTGSEQYF.

The chain joins TRBV6-5 to TRBJ1-2, with a weak D call TRBD1 (6 bases). Germline V CDR1 and CDR2: MNHEY, SVGAGI. The CDR3 totals 15 residues. The V end lost 2 bases, the J end lost 6 bases, and 16 bases lay between the germline ends. CDR3 residues: CASSYLRGSGNGYTF. The CDR3 DNA sequence: TGTGCCAGCAGTTACCTCAGGGGTTCCGGCAATGGCTACACCTTC.

The chain has TRBV20-1 and TRBJ2-3, with 8 bases matching TRBD2. CDR1 is DFQATT, CDR2 SNEGSKA, per germline (reference sequence). This CDR3 is built from 16 residues. Trimming cost V 1 base and J 2 bases; bases outside gene matches: 8. The CDR3 sequence is CSARGFAGGFTDTQYF. DNA for the CDR3: TGCAGTGCTAGAGGCTTCGCGGGGGGATTCACAGATACGCAGTATTTT.

This rearrangement joins TRBV19 to TRBJ2-2; perhaps TRBD1 as D (5 bases). The CDR3 totals 12 residues. V lost 6 bases and J 4 bases, leaving 6 bases between the germline ends. The germline V gene has CDR1 LNHDA and CDR2 SQIVND (reference sequence). The CDR3 nucleotides read TGTGCCAGTAGAAGGGGCACCGGGGAGCTGTTTTTT. Translated, it gives CASRRGTGELFF.

The table lists this clonotype with a count of one. V is TRBV20-1 and J is TRBJ2-7, with 7 bases aligning to TRBD1. The V gene's germline CDR1 is DFQATT and CDR2 SNEGSKA (reference sequence). V trimming: 3 bases; J trimming: 5 bases; junction bases outside the gene matches: 16. The CDR3 is made up of 16 amino acids. In DNA form, the CDR3 reads TGCAGTGCTAGGTTACCTCCGACGACAGGGCTTGACGAGCAGTACTTC. This encodes CSARLPPTTGLDEQYF.

CDR3 nucleotides: TGTGCCAGCAGCCTATTCGGGCCAACAGGGGACGAGCAGTACTTC. Its protein product is CASSLFGPTGDEQYF. V is TRBV7-9 and J is TRBJ2-7, with TRBD1 matching 7 bases. The CDR3 sequence is 15 residues long. Germline-derived CDR1 and CDR2 are SEHNR and FQNEAQ (reference sequence). V shed 5 bases and J 5 bases; nucleotides not matched to a gene: 12.